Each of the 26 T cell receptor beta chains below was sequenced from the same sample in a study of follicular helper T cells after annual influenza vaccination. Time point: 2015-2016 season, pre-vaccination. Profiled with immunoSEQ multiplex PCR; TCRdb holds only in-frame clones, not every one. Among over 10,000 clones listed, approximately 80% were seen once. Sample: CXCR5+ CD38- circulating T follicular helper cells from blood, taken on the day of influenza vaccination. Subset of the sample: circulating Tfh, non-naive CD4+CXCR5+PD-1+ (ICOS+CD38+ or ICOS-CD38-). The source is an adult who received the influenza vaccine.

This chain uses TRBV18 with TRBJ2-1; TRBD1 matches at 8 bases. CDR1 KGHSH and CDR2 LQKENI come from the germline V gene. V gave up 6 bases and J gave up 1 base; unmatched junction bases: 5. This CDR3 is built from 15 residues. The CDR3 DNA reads TGTGCCAGCTCCCTCGGACAGGGTTCCTACAATGAGCAGTTCTTC. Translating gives CASSLGQGSYNEQFF.

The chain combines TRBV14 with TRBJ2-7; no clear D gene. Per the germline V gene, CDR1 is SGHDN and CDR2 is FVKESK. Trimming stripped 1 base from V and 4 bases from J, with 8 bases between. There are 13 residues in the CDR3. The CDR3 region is CASSQASLYEQYF. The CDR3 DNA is TGTGCCAGCAGCCAAGCATCTCTATACGAGCAGTACTTC.

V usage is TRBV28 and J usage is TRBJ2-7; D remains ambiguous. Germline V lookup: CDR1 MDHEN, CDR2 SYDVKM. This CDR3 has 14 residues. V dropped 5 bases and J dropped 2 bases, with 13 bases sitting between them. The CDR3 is CASSIPLATYEQYF. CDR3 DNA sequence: TGTGCCAGCAGTATCCCTTTGGCTACCTACGAGCAGTACTTC.

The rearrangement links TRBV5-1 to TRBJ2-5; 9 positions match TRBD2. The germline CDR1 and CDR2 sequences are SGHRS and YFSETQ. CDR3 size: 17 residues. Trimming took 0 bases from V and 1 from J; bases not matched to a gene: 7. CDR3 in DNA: TGCGCCAGCAGCTTGGGGTATAGCGGGGGTTCCCAAGAGACCCAGTACTTC. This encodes CASSLGYSGGSQETQYF.

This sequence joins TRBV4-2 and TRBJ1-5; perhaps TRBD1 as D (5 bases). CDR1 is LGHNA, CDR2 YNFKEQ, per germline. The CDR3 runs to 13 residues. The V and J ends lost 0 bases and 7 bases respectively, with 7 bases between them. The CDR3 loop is CASSQEGEQPQHF. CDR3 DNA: TGTGCCAGCAGCCAAGAGGGGGAGCAGCCCCAGCATTTT.

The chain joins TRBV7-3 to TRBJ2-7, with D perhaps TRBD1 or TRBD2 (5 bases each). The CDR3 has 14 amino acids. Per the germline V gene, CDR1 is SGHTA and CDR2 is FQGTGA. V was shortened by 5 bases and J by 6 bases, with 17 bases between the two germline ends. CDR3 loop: CASSPGVGAVEQYF. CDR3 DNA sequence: TGTGCCAGCAGCCCCGGGGTAGGGGCGGTCGAGCAGTACTTC.

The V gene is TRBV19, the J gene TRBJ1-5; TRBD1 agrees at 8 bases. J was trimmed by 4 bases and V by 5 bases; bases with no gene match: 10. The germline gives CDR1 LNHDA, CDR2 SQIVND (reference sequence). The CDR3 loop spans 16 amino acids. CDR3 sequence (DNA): TGTGCCAGTAGTTCCACCGACAGGGGAAGAAATCAGCCCCAGCATTTT. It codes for CASSSTDRGRNQPQHF.

This CDR3 reads CASSFFQTEAFF. The CDR3 nucleotides read TGTGCCAGCAGCTTCTTCCAGACTGAAGCTTTCTTT. This sequence joins TRBV7-2 and TRBJ1-1; D unresolved. In germline, CDR1 is SGHTA, CDR2 FQGNSA. This CDR3 has 12 amino acids. Trimming removed 3 bases from V and 5 bases from J, with 7 bases in between.

The CDR3 reads CASSQLPGQAKSYEQYF. CDR3 nucleotides: TGTGCCAGCAGCCAGCTACCTGGACAGGCCAAATCCTACGAGCAGTACTTC. The V call is TRBV4-2, the J call TRBJ2-7; 7 nucleotides align to TRBD1. V was clipped by 3 bases and J by 1 base; unmatched bases: 12. The CDR3 loop spans 17 amino acids. CDR1 is LGHNA and CDR2 is YNFKEQ in the germline V gene.

Written as DNA, the CDR3 is TGTGCCAGCAGCCAAGTGTTAGCCGGGACCCAGTACTTC. Translating it yields CASSQVLAGTQYF. This chain connects TRBV14 to TRBJ2-5; D unresolved. Germline-derived CDR1 and CDR2 are SGHDN and FVKESK. The CDR3 loop spans 13 amino acids. V was cut by 1 base and J by 7 bases, with 10 bases left in between.

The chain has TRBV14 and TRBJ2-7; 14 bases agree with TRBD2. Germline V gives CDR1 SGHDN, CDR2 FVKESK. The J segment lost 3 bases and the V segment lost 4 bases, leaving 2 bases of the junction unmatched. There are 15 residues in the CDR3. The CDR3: CASSRGTSGGYEQYF. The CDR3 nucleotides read TGTGCCAGCAGCCGAGGGACTAGCGGGGGCTACGAGCAGTACTTC.

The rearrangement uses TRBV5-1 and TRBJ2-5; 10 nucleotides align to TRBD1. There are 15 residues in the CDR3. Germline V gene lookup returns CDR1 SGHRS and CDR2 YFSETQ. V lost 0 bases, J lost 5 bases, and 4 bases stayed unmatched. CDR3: CASSLAGTGAETQYF. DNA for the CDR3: TGCGCCAGCAGCTTGGCCGGGACAGGGGCCGAGACCCAGTACTTC.

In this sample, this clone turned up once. Here the CDR3 reads CASSFGPVEQYF. DNA of the CDR3: TGTGCCAGCAGTTTCGGGCCGGTGGAGCAGTACTTC. This chain joins TRBV28 and TRBJ2-7; no clear D gene. Per the germline V gene, CDR1 is MDHEN and CDR2 is SYDVKM. This CDR3 spans 12 amino acids. V lost 3 bases and J lost 7, with 10 bases in between.

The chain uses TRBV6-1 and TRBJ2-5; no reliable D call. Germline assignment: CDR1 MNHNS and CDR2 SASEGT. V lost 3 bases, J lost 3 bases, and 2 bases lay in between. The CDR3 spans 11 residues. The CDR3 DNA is TGTGCCAGCAGTGACAAAGAGACCCAGTACTTC. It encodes CASSDKETQYF.

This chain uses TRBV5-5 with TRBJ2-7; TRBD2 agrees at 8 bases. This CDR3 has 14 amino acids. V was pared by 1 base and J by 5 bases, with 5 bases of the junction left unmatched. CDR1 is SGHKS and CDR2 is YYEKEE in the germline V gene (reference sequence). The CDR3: CASSLRAGGDEQYF. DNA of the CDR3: TGTGCCAGCAGCTTGAGGGCGGGGGGCGACGAGCAGTACTTC.

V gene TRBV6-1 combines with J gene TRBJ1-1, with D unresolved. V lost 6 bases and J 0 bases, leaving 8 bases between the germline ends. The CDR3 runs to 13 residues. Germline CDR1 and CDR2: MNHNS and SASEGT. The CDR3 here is CASSRLLNTEAFF. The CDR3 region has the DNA TGTGCCAGCAGCCGACTCTTGAACACTGAAGCTTTCTTT.

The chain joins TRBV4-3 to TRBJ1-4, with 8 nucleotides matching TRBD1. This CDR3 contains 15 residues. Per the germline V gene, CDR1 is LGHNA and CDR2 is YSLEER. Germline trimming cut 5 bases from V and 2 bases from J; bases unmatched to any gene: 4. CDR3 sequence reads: CASSTHRGTNEKLFF. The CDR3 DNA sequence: TGCGCCAGCAGCACACACAGGGGGACTAATGAAAAACTGTTTTTT.

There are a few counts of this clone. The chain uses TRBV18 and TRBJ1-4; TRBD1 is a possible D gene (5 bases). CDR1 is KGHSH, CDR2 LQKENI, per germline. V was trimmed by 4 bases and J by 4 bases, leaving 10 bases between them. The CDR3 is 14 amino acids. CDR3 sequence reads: CASSQGRNNEKLFF. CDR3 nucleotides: TGTGCCAGCTCACAGGGACGGAATAATGAAAAACTGTTTTTT.

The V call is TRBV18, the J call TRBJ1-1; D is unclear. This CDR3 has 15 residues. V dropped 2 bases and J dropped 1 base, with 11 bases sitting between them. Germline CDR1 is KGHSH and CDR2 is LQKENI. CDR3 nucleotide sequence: TGTGCCAGCTCACCAACCGGCAGCAAGAACACTGAAGCTTTCTTT. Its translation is CASSPTGSKNTEAFF.

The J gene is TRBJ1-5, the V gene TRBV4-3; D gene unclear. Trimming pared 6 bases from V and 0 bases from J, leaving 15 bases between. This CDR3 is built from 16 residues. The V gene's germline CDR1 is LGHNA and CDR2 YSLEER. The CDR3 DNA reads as TGCGCCAGCAGTCTCACCCCCATTAATAGCAATCAGCCCCAGCATTTT. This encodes CASSLTPINSNQPQHF.

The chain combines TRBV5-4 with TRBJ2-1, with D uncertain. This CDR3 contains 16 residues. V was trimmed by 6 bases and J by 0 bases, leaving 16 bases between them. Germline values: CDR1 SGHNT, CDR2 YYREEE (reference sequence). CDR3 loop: CASTLSSTFSYNEQFF. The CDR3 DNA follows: TGTGCCAGCACTCTATCCTCGACTTTCTCCTACAATGAGCAGTTCTTC.

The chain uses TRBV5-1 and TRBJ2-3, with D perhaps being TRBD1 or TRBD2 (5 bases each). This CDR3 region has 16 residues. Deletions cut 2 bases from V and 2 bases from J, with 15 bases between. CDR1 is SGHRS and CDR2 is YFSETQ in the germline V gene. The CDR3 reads CASSLRPGTTTDTQYF. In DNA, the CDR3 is TGCGCCAGCAGCTTACGGCCCGGGACCACCACAGATACGCAGTATTTT.

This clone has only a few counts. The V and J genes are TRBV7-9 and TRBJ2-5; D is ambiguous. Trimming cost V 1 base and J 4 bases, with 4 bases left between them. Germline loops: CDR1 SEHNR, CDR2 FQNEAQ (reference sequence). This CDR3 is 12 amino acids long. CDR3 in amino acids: CASSLVRETQYF. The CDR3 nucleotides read TGTGCCAGCAGCTTAGTGCGAGAGACCCAGTACTTC.

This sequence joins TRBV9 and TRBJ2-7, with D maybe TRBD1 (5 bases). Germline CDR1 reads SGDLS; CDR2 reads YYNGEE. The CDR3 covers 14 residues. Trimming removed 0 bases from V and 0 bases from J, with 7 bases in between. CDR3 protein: CASSVGGDSYEQYF. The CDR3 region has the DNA TGTGCCAGCAGCGTAGGGGGCGACTCCTACGAGCAGTACTTC.

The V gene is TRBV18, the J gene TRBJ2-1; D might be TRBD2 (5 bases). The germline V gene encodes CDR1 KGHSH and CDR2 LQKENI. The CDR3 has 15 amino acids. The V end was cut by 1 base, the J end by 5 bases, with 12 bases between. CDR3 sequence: CASSPRGLVNNEQFF. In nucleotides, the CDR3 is TGTGCCAGCTCACCACGAGGGCTAGTAAACAATGAGCAGTTCTTC. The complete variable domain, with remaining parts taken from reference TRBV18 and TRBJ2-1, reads NAGVMQNPRHLVRRRGQEARLRCSPMKGHSHVYWYRQLPEEGLKFMVYLQKENIIDESGMPKERFSAEFPKEGPSILRIQQVVRGDSAAYFCASSPRGLVNNEQFFGPGTRLTVL.

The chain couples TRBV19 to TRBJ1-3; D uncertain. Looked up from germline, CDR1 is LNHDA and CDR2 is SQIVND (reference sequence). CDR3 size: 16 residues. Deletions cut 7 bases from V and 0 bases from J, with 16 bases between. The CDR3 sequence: CASTAMAGSSGNTIYF. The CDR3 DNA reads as TGTGCCAGTACCGCGATGGCCGGGAGCTCTGGAAACACCATATATTTT.